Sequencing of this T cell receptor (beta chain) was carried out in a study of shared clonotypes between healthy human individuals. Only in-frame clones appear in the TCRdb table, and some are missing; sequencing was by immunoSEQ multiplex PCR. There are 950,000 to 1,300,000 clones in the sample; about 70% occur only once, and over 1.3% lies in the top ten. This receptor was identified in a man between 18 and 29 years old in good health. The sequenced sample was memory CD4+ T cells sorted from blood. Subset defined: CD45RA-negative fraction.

CDR3 coding DNA: TGTGCCAGCTTCCTGGAGGGGCAGATTAGCAATCAGCCCCAGCATTTT. Amino acid sequence: CASFLEGQISNQPQHF. The rearrangement links TRBV21-1 to TRBJ1-5. TRBV21-1 is deemed a pseudogene. The CDR3 extends over 16 amino acids.